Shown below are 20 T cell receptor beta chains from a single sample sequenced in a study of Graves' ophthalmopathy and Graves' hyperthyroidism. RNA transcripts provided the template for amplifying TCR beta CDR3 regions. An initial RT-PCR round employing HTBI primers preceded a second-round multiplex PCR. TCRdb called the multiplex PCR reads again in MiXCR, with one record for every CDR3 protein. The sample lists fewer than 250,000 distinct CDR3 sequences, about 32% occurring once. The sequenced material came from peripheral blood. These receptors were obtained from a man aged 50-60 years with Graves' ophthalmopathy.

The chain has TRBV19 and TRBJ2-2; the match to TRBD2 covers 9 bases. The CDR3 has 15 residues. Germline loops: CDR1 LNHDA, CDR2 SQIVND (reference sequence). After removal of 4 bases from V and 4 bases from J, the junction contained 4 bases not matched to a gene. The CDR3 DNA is TGTGCCAGTAGTAGGGGGACTAGCAGCACCGGGGAGCTGTTTTTT. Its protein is CASSRGTSSTGELFF.

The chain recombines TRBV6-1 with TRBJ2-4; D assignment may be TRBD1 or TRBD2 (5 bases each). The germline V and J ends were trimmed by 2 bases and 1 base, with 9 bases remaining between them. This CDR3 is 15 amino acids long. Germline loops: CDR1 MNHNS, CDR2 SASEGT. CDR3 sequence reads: CASSESGAAKNIQYF. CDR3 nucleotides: TGTGCCAGCAGTGAATCCGGGGCCGCCAAAAACATTCAGTACTTC.

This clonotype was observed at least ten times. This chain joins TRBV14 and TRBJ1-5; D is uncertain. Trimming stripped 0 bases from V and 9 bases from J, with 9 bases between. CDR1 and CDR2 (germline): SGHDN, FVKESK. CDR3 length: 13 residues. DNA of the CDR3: TGTGCCAGCAGCCAAGATACGAATATGCCCCAGCATTTT. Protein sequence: CASSQDTNMPQHF. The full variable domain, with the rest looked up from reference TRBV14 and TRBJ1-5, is EAGVTQFPSHSVIEKGQTVTLRCDPISGHDNLYWYRRVMGKEIKFLLHFVKESKQDESGMPNNRFLAERTGGTYSTLKVQPAELEDSGVYFCASSQDTNMPQHFGDGTRLSIL.

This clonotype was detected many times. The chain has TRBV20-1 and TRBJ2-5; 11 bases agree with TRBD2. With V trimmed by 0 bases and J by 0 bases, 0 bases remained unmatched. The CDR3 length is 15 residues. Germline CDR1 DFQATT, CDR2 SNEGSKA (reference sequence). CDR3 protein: CSARELAGDQETQYF. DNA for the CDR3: TGCAGTGCTAGAGAACTAGCGGGAGACCAAGAGACCCAGTACTTC.

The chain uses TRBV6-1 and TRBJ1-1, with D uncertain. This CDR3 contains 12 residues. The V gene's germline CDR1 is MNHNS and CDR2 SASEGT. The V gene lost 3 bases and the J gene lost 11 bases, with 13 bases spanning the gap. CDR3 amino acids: CASSEMVVAAFF. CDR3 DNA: TGTGCCAGCAGTGAGATGGTGGTAGCTGCTTTCTTT.

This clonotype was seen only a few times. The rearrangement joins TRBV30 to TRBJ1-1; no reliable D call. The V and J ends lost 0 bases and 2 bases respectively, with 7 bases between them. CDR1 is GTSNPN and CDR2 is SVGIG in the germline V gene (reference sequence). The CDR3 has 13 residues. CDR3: CAWSVNGNTEAFF. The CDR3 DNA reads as TGTGCCTGGAGTGTAAACGGTAACACTGAAGCTTTCTTT.

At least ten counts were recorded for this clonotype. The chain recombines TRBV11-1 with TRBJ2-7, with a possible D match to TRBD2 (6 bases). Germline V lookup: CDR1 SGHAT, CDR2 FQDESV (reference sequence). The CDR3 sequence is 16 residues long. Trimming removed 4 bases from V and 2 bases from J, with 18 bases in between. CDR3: CASSSIPGLETYEQYF. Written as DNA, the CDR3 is TGTGCCAGCAGCTCAATCCCGGGACTCGAAACCTACGAGCAGTACTTC.

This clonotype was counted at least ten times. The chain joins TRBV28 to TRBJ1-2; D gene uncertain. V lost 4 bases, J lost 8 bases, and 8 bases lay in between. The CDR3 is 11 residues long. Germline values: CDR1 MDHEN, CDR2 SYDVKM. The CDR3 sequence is CASSSRSGYTF. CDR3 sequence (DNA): TGTGCCAGCAGTTCCCGATCAGGCTACACCTTC.

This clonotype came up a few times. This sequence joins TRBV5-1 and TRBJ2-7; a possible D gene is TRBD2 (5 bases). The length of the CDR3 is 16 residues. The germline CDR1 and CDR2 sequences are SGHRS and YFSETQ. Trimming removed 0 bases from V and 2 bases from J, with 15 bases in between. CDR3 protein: CASSLGGRSDTYEQYF. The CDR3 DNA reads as TGCGCCAGCAGCTTGGGAGGGCGGAGCGATACCTACGAGCAGTACTTC.

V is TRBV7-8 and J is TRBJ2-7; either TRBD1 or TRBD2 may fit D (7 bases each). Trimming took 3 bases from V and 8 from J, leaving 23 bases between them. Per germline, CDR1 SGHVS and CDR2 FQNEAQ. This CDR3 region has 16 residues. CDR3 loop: CASSFGGSGLGGKQYF. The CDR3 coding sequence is TGTGCCAGCAGCTTCGGCGGGAGTGGGCTAGGGGGCAAGCAGTACTTC.

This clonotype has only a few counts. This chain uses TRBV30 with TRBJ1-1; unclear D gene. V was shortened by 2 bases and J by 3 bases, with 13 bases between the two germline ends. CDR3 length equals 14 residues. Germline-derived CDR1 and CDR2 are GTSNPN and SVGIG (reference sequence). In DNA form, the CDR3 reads TGTGCCTGGAGTCTCGGGGTGGCTGACACTGAAGCTTTCTTT. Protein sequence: CAWSLGVADTEAFF.

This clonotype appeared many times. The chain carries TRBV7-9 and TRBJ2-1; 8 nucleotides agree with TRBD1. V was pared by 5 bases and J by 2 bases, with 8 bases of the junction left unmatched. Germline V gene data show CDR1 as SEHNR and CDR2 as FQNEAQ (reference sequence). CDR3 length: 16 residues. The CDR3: CASSRWTGSTYNEQFF. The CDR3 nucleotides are TGTGCCAGCAGCCGATGGACAGGGTCTACCTACAATGAGCAGTTCTTC.

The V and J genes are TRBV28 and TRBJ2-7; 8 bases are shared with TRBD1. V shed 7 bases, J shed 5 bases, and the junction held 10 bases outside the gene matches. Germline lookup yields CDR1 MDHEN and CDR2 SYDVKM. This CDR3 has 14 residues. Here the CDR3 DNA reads TGTGCCAGCAAATCGGGACAGGTGACCCACGAGCAGTACTTC. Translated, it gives CASKSGQVTHEQYF.

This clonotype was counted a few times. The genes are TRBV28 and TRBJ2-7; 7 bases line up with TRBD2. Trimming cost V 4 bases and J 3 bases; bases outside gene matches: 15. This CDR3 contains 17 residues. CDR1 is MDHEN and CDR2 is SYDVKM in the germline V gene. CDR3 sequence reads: CASSSPYVGGSDYEQYF. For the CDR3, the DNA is TGTGCCAGCAGTTCACCCTATGTTGGCGGGAGTGACTACGAGCAGTACTTC. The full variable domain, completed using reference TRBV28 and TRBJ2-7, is DVKVTQSSRYLVKRTGEKVFLECVQDMDHENMFWYRQDPGLGLRLIYFSYDVKMKEKGDIPEGYSVSREKKERFSLILESASTNQTSMYLCASSSPYVGGSDYEQYFGPGTRLTVT.

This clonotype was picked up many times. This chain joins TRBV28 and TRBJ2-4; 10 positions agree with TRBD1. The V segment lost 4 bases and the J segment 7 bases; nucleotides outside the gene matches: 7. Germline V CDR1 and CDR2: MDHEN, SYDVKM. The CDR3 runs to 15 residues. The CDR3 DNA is TGTGCCAGCAGTTCCCGACAGGGGGCGCGGAACATTCAGTACTTC. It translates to CASSSRQGARNIQYF.

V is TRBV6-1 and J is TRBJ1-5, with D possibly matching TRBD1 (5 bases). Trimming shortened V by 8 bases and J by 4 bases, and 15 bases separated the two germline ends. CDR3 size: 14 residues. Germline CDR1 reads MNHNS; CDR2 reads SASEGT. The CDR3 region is CASQAGSENQPQHF. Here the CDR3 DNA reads TGTGCCAGCCAAGCAGGGTCGGAAAATCAGCCCCAGCATTTT.

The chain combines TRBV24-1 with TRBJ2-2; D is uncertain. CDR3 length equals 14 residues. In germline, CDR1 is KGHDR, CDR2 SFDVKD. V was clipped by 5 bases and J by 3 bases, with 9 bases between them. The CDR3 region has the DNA TGTGCCACCAGTGCCGCCACATACACCGGGGAGCTGTTTTTT. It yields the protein CATSAATYTGELFF.

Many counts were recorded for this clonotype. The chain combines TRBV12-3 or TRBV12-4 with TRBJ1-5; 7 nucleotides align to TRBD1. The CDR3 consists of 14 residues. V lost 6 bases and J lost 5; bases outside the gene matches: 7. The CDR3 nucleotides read TGTGCCAGCAGCTCAGACAGGGAACATCAGCCCCAGCATTTT. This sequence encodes CASSSDREHQPQHF.

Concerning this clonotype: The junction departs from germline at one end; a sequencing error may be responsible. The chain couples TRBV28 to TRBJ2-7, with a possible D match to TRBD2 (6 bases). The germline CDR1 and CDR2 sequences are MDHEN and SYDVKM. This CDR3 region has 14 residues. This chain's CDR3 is CASGAPGLAAERYF. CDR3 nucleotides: TGTGCCAGCGGCGCCCCAGGTTTAGCGGCCGAGCGGTACTTC.

CDR3 sequence: CASSEGEGVAFF. In DNA form, the CDR3 reads TGTGCCAGCAGTGAAGGGGAAGGGGTAGCTTTCTTT. J is TRBJ1-1 and V is TRBV25-1, with D possibly matching TRBD1 (5 bases). V lost 2 bases to trimming and J lost 10 bases, with 11 bases between them. Germline CDR1 is MGHDK and CDR2 is SYGVNS. The length of the CDR3 is 12 residues.